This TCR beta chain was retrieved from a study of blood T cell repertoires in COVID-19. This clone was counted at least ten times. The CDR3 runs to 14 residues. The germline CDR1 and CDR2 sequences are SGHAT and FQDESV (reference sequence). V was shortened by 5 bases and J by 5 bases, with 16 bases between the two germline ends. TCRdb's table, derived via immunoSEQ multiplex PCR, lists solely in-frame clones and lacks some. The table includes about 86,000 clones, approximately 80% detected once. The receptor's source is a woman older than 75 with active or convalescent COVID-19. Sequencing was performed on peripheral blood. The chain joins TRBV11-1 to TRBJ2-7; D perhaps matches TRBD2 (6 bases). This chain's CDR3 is CASSQDGTEDEQYF. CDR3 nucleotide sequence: TGTGCCAGCAGCCAAGACGGGACTGAGGACGAGCAGTACTTC.